The source of this TCR beta chain is a study of blood T cell repertoires in COVID-19. Recruits, aged about 18 to 95 years, lived in some 25 US areas. Before being deemed recovered, Cohort 3 donors had two negative PCRs, clearance, or symptom resolution. Per germline, CDR1 GTSNPN and CDR2 SVGIG (reference sequence). CDR3 length: 12 amino acids. V gave up 3 bases and J gave up 6 bases, with 9 bases separating them. Here immunoSEQ multiplex PCR was the method, and the copy in TCRdb shows in-frame clones only, minus some. Of around 150,000 clones listed, more than 75% are singletons. The source material was PBMCs or T cells enriched from blood (not recorded which). The rearrangement links TRBV30 to TRBJ1-3; no firm D call. The TCR was taken from a man aged 35 to 55 who had recovered from COVID-19. Here the CDR3 reads CAWSLGENTIYF. CDR3 sequence (DNA): TGTGCCTGGAGCCTCGGGGAAAACACCATATATTTT. Drawing the rest from reference TRBV30 and TRBJ1-3, the complete variable domain is SQTIHQWPATLVQPVGSPLSLECTVEGTSNPNLYWYRQAAGRGLQLLFYSVGIGQISSEVPQNLSASRPQDRQFILSSKKLLLSDSGFYLCAWSLGENTIYFGEGSWLTVV.